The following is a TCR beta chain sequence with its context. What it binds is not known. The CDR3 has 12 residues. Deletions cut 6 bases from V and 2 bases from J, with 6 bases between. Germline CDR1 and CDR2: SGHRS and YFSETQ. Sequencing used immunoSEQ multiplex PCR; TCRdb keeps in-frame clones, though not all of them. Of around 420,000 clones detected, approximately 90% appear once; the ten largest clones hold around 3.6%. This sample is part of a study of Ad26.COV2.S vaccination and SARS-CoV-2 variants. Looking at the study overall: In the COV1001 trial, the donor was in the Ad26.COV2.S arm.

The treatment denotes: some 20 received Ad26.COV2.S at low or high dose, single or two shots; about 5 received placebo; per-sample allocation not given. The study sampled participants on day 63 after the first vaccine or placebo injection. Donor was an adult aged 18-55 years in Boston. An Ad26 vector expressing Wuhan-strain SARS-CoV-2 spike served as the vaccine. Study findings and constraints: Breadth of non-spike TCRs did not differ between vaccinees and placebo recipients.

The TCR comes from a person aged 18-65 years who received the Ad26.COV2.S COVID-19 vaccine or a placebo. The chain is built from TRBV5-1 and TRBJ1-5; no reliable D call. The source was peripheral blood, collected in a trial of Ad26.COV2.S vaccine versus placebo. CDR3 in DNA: TGCGCCAGCACTTGGGGCAATCAGCCCCAGCATTTT. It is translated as CASTWGNQPQHF.